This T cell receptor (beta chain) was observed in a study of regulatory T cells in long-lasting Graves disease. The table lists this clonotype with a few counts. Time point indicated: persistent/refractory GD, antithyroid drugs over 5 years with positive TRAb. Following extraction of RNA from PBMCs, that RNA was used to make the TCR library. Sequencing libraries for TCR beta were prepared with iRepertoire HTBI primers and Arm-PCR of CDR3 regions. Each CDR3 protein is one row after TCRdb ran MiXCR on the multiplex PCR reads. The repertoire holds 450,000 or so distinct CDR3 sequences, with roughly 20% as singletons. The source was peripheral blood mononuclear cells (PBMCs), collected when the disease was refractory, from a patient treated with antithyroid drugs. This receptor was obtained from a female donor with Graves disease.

CDR3 DNA: TGCAGTGCTAGAATAACTTGGGACTCCGATCAGCCCCAGCATTTT. Its translation is CSARITWDSDQPQHF. The chain joins TRBV20-1 to TRBJ1-5; a weak D match, TRBD1 (5 bases). Germline CDR1 is DFQATT and CDR2 is SNEGSKA (reference sequence). This CDR3 has 15 amino acids. V dropped 2 bases and J dropped 5 bases, with 16 bases sitting between them.